These 28 T cell receptor beta chains were all obtained from the same sample, sequenced in a study of PD-1 blockade in classical Hodgkin lymphoma. Data came from immunoSEQ multiplex PCR; TCRdb stores just in-frame clones and leaves some out. Among approximately 51,000 clones listed, around 78% were seen once. Every patient relapsed after autologous stem cell transplantation, and brentuximab vedotin exposure varied. The source was peripheral blood mononuclear cells (PBMCs), collected before the second cycle of nivolumab. These receptors were taken from a human donor with classical Hodgkin lymphoma.

This clone was detected ten times or more. The V call is TRBV7-9, the J call TRBJ1-5; D is possibly TRBD1 (6 bases). CDR1 is SEHNR and CDR2 is FQNEAQ in the germline V gene (reference sequence). The CDR3 runs 14 residues. Deletions cut 0 bases from V and 4 bases from J, with 7 bases between. CDR3 sequence (DNA): TGTGCCAGCAGCTTAGCAGGGGGTAATCAGCCCCAGCATTTT. This sequence encodes CASSLAGGNQPQHF.

This chain connects TRBV7-2 to TRBJ2-1; 13 nucleotides match TRBD2. V shed 4 bases, J shed 0 bases, and the junction held 6 bases outside the gene matches. Germline V CDR1 and CDR2: SGHTA, FQGNSA. This CDR3 comprises 18 residues. CDR3 DNA: TGTGCCAGCAGCTCCAGGACTAGCGGGGGTTTCTCCTACAATGAGCAGTTCTTC. This translates into CASSSRTSGGFSYNEQFF.

In this sample, this clone turned up a few times. One end of the junction does not line up with germline, which may come from a read error. This chain uses TRBV7-2 with TRBJ1-2, with unresolved D. In germline, CDR1 is SGHTA, CDR2 FQGNSA. This CDR3 has 13 residues. The CDR3 DNA is TGTGCCAGCACCTTAACCCAATACTATGGCTACACCTTC. Protein sequence: CASTLTQYYGYTF.

The V gene is TRBV28, the J gene TRBJ1-1; unclear D gene. V lost 5 bases and J lost 1, with 5 bases in between. There are 12 residues in the CDR3. Germline loops: CDR1 MDHEN, CDR2 SYDVKM. CDR3 nucleotide sequence: TGTGCCAGCAGTGAAGGGAACACTGAAGCTTTCTTT. Residues: CASSEGNTEAFF.

This chain uses TRBV4-2 with TRBJ2-1; 7 bases align to TRBD1. The CDR3 sequence is 15 residues long. The J segment lost 4 bases and the V segment lost 6 bases, leaving 9 bases of the junction unmatched. Germline values: CDR1 LGHNA, CDR2 YNFKEQ. The CDR3 sequence is CASSWDSQSYNEQFF. The CDR3 DNA follows: TGTGCCAGCAGTTGGGACAGCCAATCATACAATGAGCAGTTCTTC.

The chain is built from TRBV19 and TRBJ1-1, with a weak D call TRBD1 (6 bases). The CDR3 totals 14 residues. Deletions cut 7 bases from V and 0 bases from J, with 12 bases between. CDR1 and CDR2 from the germline V gene are LNHDA and SQIVND (reference sequence). DNA for the CDR3: TGTGCCAGTACAGGGGTCCCCATGAACACTGAAGCTTTCTTT. This gives the protein CASTGVPMNTEAFF.

CDR3: CASRLDGTNTEAFF. The CDR3 DNA is TGTGCCAGCCGCCTGGACGGGACGAACACTGAAGCTTTCTTT. The rearrangement links TRBV6-4 to TRBJ1-1; D is perhaps TRBD1 (5 bases). The CDR3 is 14 amino acids. Trimming took off 8 bases at V and 1 base at J, with 14 bases between the two ends. Germline lookup yields CDR1 MRHNA and CDR2 SNTAGT.

This clone appeared a few times. The V call is TRBV19, the J call TRBJ2-1, with TRBD2 matching over 11 bases. Per the germline V gene, CDR1 is LNHDA and CDR2 is SQIVND (reference sequence). J lost 4 bases, V lost 3 bases, and 14 bases had no gene match. The CDR3 is made up of 19 amino acids. The CDR3 DNA follows: TGTGCCAGTAGTATGAGGACTAGCGGGCTTGCTTTATTATACAATGAGCAGTTCTTC. It translates to CASSMRTSGLALLYNEQFF.

The rearrangement joins TRBV23-1 to TRBJ2-5; D possibly corresponds to TRBD1 (6 bases). TRBV23-1 is noted as an ORF with a role that remains uncertain. The CDR3 sequence is 14 residues long. Trimming removed 4 bases from V and 7 bases from J, with 16 bases in between. The CDR3: CASSPPGTLRTQYF. The CDR3 DNA reads TGCGCCAGCAGTCCCCCTGGGACACTCCGGACCCAGTACTTC.

The chain combines TRBV30 with TRBJ2-3; TRBD2 aligns across 14 bases. Looked up from germline, CDR1 is GTSNPN and CDR2 is SVGIG (reference sequence). The ends lost 3 bases at V and 3 bases at J; junction bases unmatched: 17. This CDR3 comprises 20 residues. CDR3 region: CAWSRYGLAGGVSGTDTQYF. CDR3 coding DNA: TGTGCCTGGAGCCGGTATGGACTAGCGGGAGGCGTCTCAGGGACAGATACGCAGTATTTT.

The rearrangement joins TRBV7-3 to TRBJ2-2, with 10 bases matching TRBD1. Germline V gives CDR1 SGHTA, CDR2 FQGTGA. The V gene end was trimmed by 5 bases and the J gene end by 3 bases; junction bases not matched to a gene: 6. This CDR3 contains 16 residues. The CDR3 region has the DNA TGTGCCAGCAGCCGGGCCGGGACAGGGGACACCGGGGAGCTGTTTTTT. Its protein is CASSRAGTGDTGELFF.

The J gene is TRBJ1-2, the V gene TRBV2; tentatively, D is TRBD1 (5 bases). The CDR3 totals 14 residues. Trimming removed 4 bases at V and 2 bases at J, with 11 bases between. Germline CDR1 is SNHLY and CDR2 is FYNNEI. The CDR3 DNA reads as TGTGCCAGCAGTGGAGGGACGGTGAACTATGGCTACACCTTC. Translating it yields CASSGGTVNYGYTF.

This rearrangement joins TRBV9 to TRBJ2-7; 10 bases are a match to TRBD1. Per germline, CDR1 SGDLS and CDR2 YYNGEE. This CDR3 contains 17 residues. V was clipped by 0 bases and J by 6 bases; unmatched bases: 12. The CDR3 DNA sequence: TGTGCCAGCAGCGTAGGGACAGGGGGACGGGGCCTCGTCGAGCAGTACTTC. Translating gives CASSVGTGGRGLVEQYF. The variable domain in full, completed from reference TRBV9 and TRBJ2-7, reads DSGVTQTPKHLITATGQRVTLRCSPRSGDLSVYWYQQSLDQGLQFLIQYYNGEERAKGNILERFSAQQFPDLHSELNLSSLELGDSALYFCASSVGTGGRGLVEQYFGPGTRLTVT.

The gene calls are TRBV19 and TRBJ2-3, with a weak D call TRBD2 (6 bases). The germline gives CDR1 LNHDA, CDR2 SQIVND (reference sequence). V was shortened by 8 bases and J by 7 bases, with 16 bases between the two germline ends. The CDR3 sequence is 13 residues long. The CDR3: CASAQTRDYTQYF. The CDR3 region has the DNA TGTGCCAGTGCACAGACTAGGGATTATACGCAGTATTTT. Variable domain in full (rest from reference TRBV19 and TRBJ2-3): DGGITQSPKYLFRKEGQNVTLSCEQNLNHDAMYWYRQDPGQGLRLIYYSQIVNDFQKGDIAEGYSVSREKKESFPLTVTSAQKNPTAFYLCASAQTRDYTQYFGPGTRLTVL.

This clone was counted between two and nine times. This chain links TRBV28 with TRBJ1-6, with unresolved D. Trimming removed 6 bases from V and 7 bases from J, with 13 bases in between. The germline V gene has CDR1 MDHEN and CDR2 SYDVKM. The CDR3 consists of 14 residues. The CDR3 region has the DNA TGTGCCAGCAGCCCACCCCCTATGAATTCACCCCTCCACTTT. It specifies CASSPPPMNSPLHF. The full variable domain, in which reference TRBV28 and TRBJ1-6 provide the parts outside the CDR3, is DVKVTQSSRYLVKRTGEKVFLECVQDMDHENMFWYRQDPGLGLRLIYFSYDVKMKEKGDIPEGYSVSREKKERFSLILESASTNQTSMYLCASSPPPMNSPLHFGNGTRLTVT.

This clone was recorded a few times. V is TRBV4-2 and J is TRBJ2-1; D is unresolved. The CDR3 has 16 residues. The germline V gene has CDR1 LGHNA and CDR2 YNFKEQ. V lost 0 bases and J lost 5, with 14 bases in between. The CDR3, as DNA: TGTGCCAGCAGCCAAGAGGGTGGGCAGGCTAACAATGAGCAGTTCTTC. Its protein product is CASSQEGGQANNEQFF.

The chain is built from TRBV28 and TRBJ1-1; TRBD1 might be the D (5 bases). The CDR3 runs to 15 residues. Trimming left V 7 bases short and J 6 bases short, with 21 bases between. Germline lookup yields CDR1 MDHEN and CDR2 SYDVKM. CDR3 nucleotides: TGTGCCAGCAAAAGAATCGAAACAGGTTTTCCTGAAGCTTTCTTT. This gives the protein CASKRIETGFPEAFF.

The V and J genes are TRBV27 and TRBJ2-2; the D is unclear. CDR3 length: 12 residues. Germline loops: CDR1 MNHEY, CDR2 SMNVEV (reference sequence). V lost 3 bases to trimming and J lost 6 bases, with 5 bases between them. CDR3 loop: CASSFLSGELFF. In nucleotides, the CDR3 is TGTGCCAGCAGTTTTTTATCCGGGGAGCTGTTTTTT.

This chain links TRBV19 with TRBJ1-1; D unclear. Germline CDR1 is LNHDA and CDR2 is SQIVND (reference sequence). This CDR3 spans 14 amino acids. V lost 2 bases and J lost 4, with 11 bases in between. In nucleotides, the CDR3 is TGTGCCAGTAGTATATCGGGTCATGGCACTGAAGCTTTCTTT. Its protein is CASSISGHGTEAFF. The full variable domain, its missing parts supplied by reference TRBV19 and TRBJ1-1, is DGGITQSPKYLFRKEGQNVTLSCEQNLNHDAMYWYRQDPGQGLRLIYYSQIVNDFQKGDIAEGYSVSREKKESFPLTVTSAQKNPTAFYLCASSISGHGTEAFFGQGTRLTVV.

A word on this clone: Other nucleotide sequences in the sample specify the same CDR3. The rearrangement joins TRBV7-9 to TRBJ2-5; D not certain. The V end lost 2 bases, the J end lost 5 bases, and 6 bases lay between the germline ends. This CDR3 has 12 residues. Germline-derived CDR1 and CDR2 are SEHNR and FQNEAQ (reference sequence). CDR3 sequence: CASSLNGETQYF. The CDR3 DNA is TGTGCCAGCAGCTTAAACGGGGAGACCCAGTACTTC. Drawing the rest from reference TRBV7-9 and TRBJ2-5, the complete variable domain is DTGVSQNPRHKITKRGQNVTFRCDPISEHNRLYWYRQTLGQGPEFLTYFQNEAQLEKSRLLSDRFSAERPKGSFSTLEIQRTEQGDSAMYLCASSLNGETQYFGPGTRLLVL.

This chain connects TRBV7-6 to TRBJ2-7; D is unresolved. The germline V gene encodes CDR1 SGHVS and CDR2 FNYEAQ. The CDR3 totals 14 residues. Between the trimmed V and J ends, which lost 6 bases and 6 bases, there was a span of 18 bases. Written as DNA, the CDR3 is TGTGCCAGCAGTCCCGGGCCCCCTGTGTCCGAGCAGTACTTC. Its translation: CASSPGPPVSEQYF.

The chain combines TRBV19 with TRBJ1-1, with 8 bases aligning to TRBD1. CDR1 and CDR2 (germline): LNHDA, SQIVND (reference sequence). The CDR3 runs 12 residues. Trimming cost V 5 bases and J 8 bases; bases outside gene matches: 4. The CDR3 protein is CASSPRQGEAFF. CDR3 nucleotides: TGTGCCAGTAGTCCCCGACAGGGGGAAGCTTTCTTT.

The chain recombines TRBV5-8 with TRBJ1-2; D unresolved. Trimming pared 4 bases from V and 4 bases from J, leaving 11 bases between. This CDR3 spans 13 amino acids. CDR1 is SGHTS, CDR2 YDEGEE, per germline. The CDR3 coding sequence is TGTGCCAGCAGCACCGCTCTTGGCTATGGCTACACCTTC. As protein: CASSTALGYGYTF. The whole variable domain, remainder taken from reference TRBV5-8 and TRBJ1-2, is EAGVTQSPTHLIKTRGQQATLRCSPISGHTSVYWYQQALGLGLQFLLWYDEGEERNRGNFPPRFSGRQFPNYSSELNVNALELEDSALYLCASSTALGYGYTFGSGTRLTVV.

Only a few counts were recorded for this clone. The rearrangement links TRBV7-9 to TRBJ2-1, with D unresolved. The length of the CDR3 is 15 residues. The germline gives CDR1 SEHNR, CDR2 FQNEAQ (reference sequence). V was trimmed by 1 base and J by 5 bases, leaving 12 bases between them. CDR3: CASSLVPSIHNEQFF. The CDR3 DNA reads TGTGCCAGCAGCTTAGTCCCCTCGATACACAATGAGCAGTTCTTC. Variable domain in full (rest from reference TRBV7-9 and TRBJ2-1): DTGVSQNPRHKITKRGQNVTFRCDPISEHNRLYWYRQTLGQGPEFLTYFQNEAQLEKSRLLSDRFSAERPKGSFSTLEIQRTEQGDSAMYLCASSLVPSIHNEQFFGPGTRLTVL.

The chain recombines TRBV2 with TRBJ2-5, with TRBD2 identical over 7 bases. In germline, CDR1 is SNHLY, CDR2 FYNNEI. This CDR3 region has 15 residues. The V gene end was trimmed by 4 bases and the J gene end by 1 base; junction bases not matched to a gene: 6. CDR3 DNA sequence: TGTGCCAGCAGTGCGGGAGGAGGGTTCCAAGAGACCCAGTACTTC. Translated: CASSAGGGFQETQYF.

The chain links TRBV19 to TRBJ2-2; TRBD2 might be the D (7 bases). V dropped 5 bases and J dropped 6 bases, with 22 bases sitting between them. The CDR3 totals 17 residues. CDR1 LNHDA and CDR2 SQIVND come from the germline V gene (reference sequence). The CDR3 loop is CASSALLGGRRAGELFF. DNA of the CDR3: TGTGCCAGTAGTGCCCTCCTGGGGGGGCGCAGGGCCGGGGAGCTGTTTTTT.

The chain joins TRBV28 to TRBJ1-1, with D maybe TRBD1 (5 bases). In germline, CDR1 is MDHEN, CDR2 SYDVKM. V lost 6 bases to trimming and J lost 3 bases, with 14 bases between them. The CDR3 contains 14 residues. The CDR3 region is CASSTSGGYTEAFF. In nucleotides, the CDR3 is TGTGCCAGCAGCACGTCCGGGGGTTACACTGAAGCTTTCTTT.

The chain recombines TRBV6-1 with TRBJ2-1; the match to TRBD2 covers 12 bases. CDR1 and CDR2 from the germline V gene are MNHNS and SASEGT. The CDR3 contains 13 residues. Trimming removed 9 bases from V and 7 bases from J; junction bases left unmatched: 4. The CDR3 reads CASSTSGGNEQFF. DNA of the CDR3: TGTGCCAGTTCGACTAGCGGGGGTAATGAGCAGTTCTTC.